The T cell receptor beta chain described here comes from a study of shared clonotypes between healthy human individuals. Profiling relied on immunoSEQ multiplex PCR, and the TCRdb table lists in-frame clones only, not all of them. The sample shows some 700,000 clones, 90% of them seen only once. CDR3 length: 14 residues. In germline, CDR1 is SGHRS, CDR2 YFSETQ. V lost 4 bases and J lost 1, with 9 bases in between. This sequence joins TRBV5-1 and TRBJ1-5; D perhaps matches TRBD1 (5 bases). The sequenced material came from memory CD8+ T cells from PBMCs. Subset specified: CD45RO+ cells pooled with CCR7-negative TemRA cells. The receptor was isolated from a man between 18 and 35 years old in good health. Some clones in this sample may be carry-over from other donors' samples. The CDR3 coding sequence is TGCGCCAGCAGCCCGGGGGACAGCAATCAGCCCCAGCATTTT. Its protein product is CASSPGDSNQPQHF.